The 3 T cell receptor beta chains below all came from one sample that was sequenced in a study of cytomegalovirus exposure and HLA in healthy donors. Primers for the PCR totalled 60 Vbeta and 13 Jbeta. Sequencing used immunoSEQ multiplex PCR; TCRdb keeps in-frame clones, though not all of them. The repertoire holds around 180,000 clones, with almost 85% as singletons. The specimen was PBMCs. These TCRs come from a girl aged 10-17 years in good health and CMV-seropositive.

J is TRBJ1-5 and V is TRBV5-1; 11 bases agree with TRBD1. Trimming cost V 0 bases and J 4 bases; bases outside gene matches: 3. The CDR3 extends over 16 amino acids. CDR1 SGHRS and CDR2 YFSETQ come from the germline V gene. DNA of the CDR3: TGCGCCAGCAGCTTGGAGGGGACAGGGGGAAATCAGCCCCAGCATTTT. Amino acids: CASSLEGTGGNQPQHF.

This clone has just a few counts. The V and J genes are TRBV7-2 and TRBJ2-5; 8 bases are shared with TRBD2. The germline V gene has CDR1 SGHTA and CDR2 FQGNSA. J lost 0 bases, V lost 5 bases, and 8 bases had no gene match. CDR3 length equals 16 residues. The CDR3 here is CASSPVAGGYQETQYF. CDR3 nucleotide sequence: TGTGCCAGCAGCCCTGTCGCGGGGGGATACCAAGAGACCCAGTACTTC.

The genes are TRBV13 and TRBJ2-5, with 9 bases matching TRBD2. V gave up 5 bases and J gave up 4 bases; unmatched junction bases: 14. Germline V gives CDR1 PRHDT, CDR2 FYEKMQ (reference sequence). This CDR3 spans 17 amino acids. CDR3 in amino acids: CASSELKLSGGSETQYF. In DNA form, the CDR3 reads TGTGCCAGCAGCGAGTTGAAACTTAGCGGGGGATCAGAGACCCAGTACTTC.